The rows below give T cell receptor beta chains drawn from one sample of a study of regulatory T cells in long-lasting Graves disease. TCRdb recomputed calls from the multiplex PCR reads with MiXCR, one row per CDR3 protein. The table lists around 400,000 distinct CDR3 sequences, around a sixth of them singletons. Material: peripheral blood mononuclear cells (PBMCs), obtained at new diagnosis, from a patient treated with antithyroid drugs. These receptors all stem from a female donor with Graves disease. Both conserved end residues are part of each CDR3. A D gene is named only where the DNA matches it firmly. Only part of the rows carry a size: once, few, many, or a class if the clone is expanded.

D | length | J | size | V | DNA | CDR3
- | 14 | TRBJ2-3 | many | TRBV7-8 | TGTGCCAGCAGCCTGTTAGAGTCGTCAGATACGCAGTATTTT | CASSLLESSDTQYF
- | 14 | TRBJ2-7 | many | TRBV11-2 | TGTGCCAGCAGCTACTCATTCGATAAGAGGGAGCAGTACTTC | CASSYSFDKREQYF
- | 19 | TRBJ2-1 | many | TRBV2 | TGTGCCAGCAGTCGTTCTGGGCTAGACCCCAGGGTCAATCGGAATGAGCAGTTCTTC | CASSRSGLDPRVNRNEQFF
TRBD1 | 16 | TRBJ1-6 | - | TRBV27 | TGTGCCAGCAGTTCCAGGACAGGACTGGAGAATTCACCCCTCCACTTT | CASSSRTGLENSPLHF
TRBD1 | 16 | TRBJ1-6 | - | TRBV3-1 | TGTGCCAGCAGCCAAGAAGGGGACAGGAGTAATTCACCCCTCCACTTT | CASSQEGDRSNSPLHF
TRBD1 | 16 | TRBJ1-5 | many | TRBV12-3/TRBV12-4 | TGTGCCAGCAGTTTAGCGAACAGGGGAGGGGATCAGCCCCAGCATTTT | CASSLANRGGDQPQHF
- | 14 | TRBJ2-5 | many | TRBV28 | TGTGCCAGCAGTTTATCTGGGACGGAAGAGACCCAGTACTTC | CASSLSGTEETQYF
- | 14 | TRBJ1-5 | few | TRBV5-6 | TGTGCCAGCAGCTTTATGAGCGGGACGGGGCCCCAGCATTTT | CASSFMSGTGPQHF
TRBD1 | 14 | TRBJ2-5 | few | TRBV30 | TGTGCCTGGGGAGGGACAGGGGCACAAGAGACCCAGTACTTC | CAWGGTGAQETQYF
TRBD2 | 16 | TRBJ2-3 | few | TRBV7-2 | TGTGCCAGCAGCACCCGACTAGCGGGAGGTATAGATACGCAGTATTTT | CASSTRLAGGIDTQYF
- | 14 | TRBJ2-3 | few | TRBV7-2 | TGTGCCAGCAGCTTGCCGCTAAAGGGAGATACGCAGTATTTT | CASSLPLKGDTQYF
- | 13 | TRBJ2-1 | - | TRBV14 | TGTGCCAGCACATGGGGGGTTCACAATGAGCAGTTCTTC | CASTWGVHNEQFF
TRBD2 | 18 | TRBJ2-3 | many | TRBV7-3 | TGTGCCAGCAGCTTAAATCAGCGACTAGCGGGAGGAGGAGATACGCAGTATTTT | CASSLNQRLAGGGDTQYF
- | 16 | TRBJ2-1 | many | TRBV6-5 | TGTGCCAGCAGTTACTCGTCTCAGGGGGGCTCCAATGAGCAGTTCTTC | CASSYSSQGGSNEQFF
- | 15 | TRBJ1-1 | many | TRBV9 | TGTGCCAGCAGCGTATGGGGCGGAATTAACACTGAAGCTTTCTTT | CASSVWGGINTEAFF
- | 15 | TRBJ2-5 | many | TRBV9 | TGTGCCAGCAGCGTAGCCCAGGGAGGAGGAGAGACCCAGTACTTC | CASSVAQGGGETQYF
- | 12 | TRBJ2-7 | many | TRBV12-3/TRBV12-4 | TGTGCCAGCCAGGGTAACACCTACGAGCAGTACTTC | CASQGNTYEQYF
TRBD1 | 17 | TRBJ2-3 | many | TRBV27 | TGTGCCAGCAGTTTACCCGGGACAGGGGGAGTCACAGATACGCAGTATTTT | CASSLPGTGGVTDTQYF
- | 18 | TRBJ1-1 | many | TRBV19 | TGTGCCAGTAGTAAATGGGCCGGGGGACGGGGCTCGGGGACTGAAGCTTTCTTT | CASSKWAGGRGSGTEAFF
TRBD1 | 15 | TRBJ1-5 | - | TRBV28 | TGTGCCAGCACCACCGGCAGACAGGGCGGTCAGCCCCAGCATTTT | CASTTGRQGGQPQHF
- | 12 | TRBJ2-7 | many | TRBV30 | TGTGCCTGGAGCGCCAGCCAGGGGGAGCAGTACTTC | CAWSASQGEQYF
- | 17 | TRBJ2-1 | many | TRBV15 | TGTGCCACCAGCAGAGTCCCGGGGGAGAGCTCCTACAATGAGCAGTTCTTC | CATSRVPGESSYNEQFF
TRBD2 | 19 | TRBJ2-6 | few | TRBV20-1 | TGCAGTGCTAGAAACCCCATGGGTAGCGGGGGTTCTGGGGCCAACGTCCTGACTTTC | CSARNPMGSGGSGANVLTF
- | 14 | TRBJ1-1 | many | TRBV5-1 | TGTGCCAGCAGCTTAGGAGGGACGAACACTGAAGCTTTCTTT | CASSLGGTNTEAFF
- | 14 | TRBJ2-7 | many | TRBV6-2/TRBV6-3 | TGTGCCAGCAGTGAGGAAGAGCTCTCCTACGAGCAGTACTTC | CASSEEELSYEQYF
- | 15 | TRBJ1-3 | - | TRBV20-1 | TGCAGTGCTAGAGATTTCGGGGGGATCGGAAACACCATATATTTT | CSARDFGGIGNTIYF
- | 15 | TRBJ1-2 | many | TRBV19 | TGTGCCAGTCTCCAGACCCCCGGGTCCTACGTTGGCTACACCTTC | CASLQTPGSYVGYTF
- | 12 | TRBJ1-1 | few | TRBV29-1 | TGCAGCGCCAAGGACCCTAACACTGAAGCTTTCTTT | CSAKDPNTEAFF
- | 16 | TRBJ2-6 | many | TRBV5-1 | TGCGCCAGCAGCTTAGTGGGCACGTCTGGGGCCAACGTCCTGACTTTC | CASSLVGTSGANVLTF
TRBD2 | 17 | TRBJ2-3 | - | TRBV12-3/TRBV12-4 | TGTGCCAGCAGTAGCGGACTAGCGGGACTCCGCACAGATACGCAGTATTTT | CASSSGLAGLRTDTQYF
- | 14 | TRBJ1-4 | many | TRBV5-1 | TGTGCCAGCAGCCTACAGGGTTTCAATGAAAAACTGTTTTTT | CASSLQGFNEKLFF
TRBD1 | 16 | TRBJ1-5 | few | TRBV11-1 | TGTGCCAGCAGCCAAGATGACAGGGTTGCAAATCAGCCCCAGCATTTT | CASSQDDRVANQPQHF
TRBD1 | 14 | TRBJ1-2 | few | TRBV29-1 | TGCAGCGTCGCCCGGGACAGGGGTGAGAGTGGCTACACCTTC | CSVARDRGESGYTF
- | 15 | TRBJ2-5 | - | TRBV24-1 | TGTGCCACCAGTGATAAGTTTGAGTACCAAGAGACCCTGTACTTC | CATSDKFEYQETLYF
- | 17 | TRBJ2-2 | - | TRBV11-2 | TGTGCCAGCAGCTTAGTACCCAGGGAGACGAACACCGGGGAGCTGTTTTTT | CASSLVPRETNTGELFF
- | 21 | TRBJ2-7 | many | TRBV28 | TGTGCCAGCAGTTCCAGCGACAGGGCAAGGGTCCTAGCGGCAATGCCCTACGAGCAGTACTTC | CASSSSDRARVLAAMPYEQYF
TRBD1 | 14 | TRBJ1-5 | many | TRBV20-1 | TGCAGTGCTAGCCCAGGGGGTCTCAATCAGCCCCAGCATTTT | CSASPGGLNQPQHF
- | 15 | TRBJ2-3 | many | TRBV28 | TGTGCCAGCACATGGCTTTTCAGATCAGGGGATACGCAGTATTTT | CASTWLFRSGDTQYF
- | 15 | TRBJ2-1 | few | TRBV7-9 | TGTGCCAGCAGCTTAGCGGGAGTAGGGTTCAATGAGCAGTTCTTC | CASSLAGVGFNEQFF
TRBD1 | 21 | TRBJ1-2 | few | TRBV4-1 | TGCGCCAGCAGCCATGCCGGGACAGGGTGGCGATCGGAACATCCCCCCTATGGCTACACCTTC | CASSHAGTGWRSEHPPYGYTF
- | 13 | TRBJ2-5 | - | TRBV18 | TGTGCCAGCTCACCCTCAGACGGAGAGACCCAGTACTTC | CASSPSDGETQYF
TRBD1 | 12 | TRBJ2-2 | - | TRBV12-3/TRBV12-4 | TGTGCCAGCAGTCGACAGGGACAGGAGCTGTTTTTT | CASSRQGQELFF
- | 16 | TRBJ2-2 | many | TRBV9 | TGTGCCAGCAGCGTAGGGCAGCGGGCGAACACCGGGGAGCTGTTTTTT | CASSVGQRANTGELFF
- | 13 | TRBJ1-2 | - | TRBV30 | TGTGCCTGGAGTGTTGGCGTCTACGGTGGCTACACCTTC | CAWSVGVYGGYTF
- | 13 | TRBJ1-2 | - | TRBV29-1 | TGCAGCGTTGAAGCGCCCCTTAACTATGGCTACACCTTC | CSVEAPLNYGYTF
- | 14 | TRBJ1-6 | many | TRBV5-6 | TGTGCCAGCAGCAGGACAGATCTCTATTCACCCCTCCACTTT | CASSRTDLYSPLHF
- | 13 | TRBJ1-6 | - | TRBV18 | TGTGCCAGCTCATCAGGACAGAATTCACCCCTCCACTTT | CASSSGQNSPLHF
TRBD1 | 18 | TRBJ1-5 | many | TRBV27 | TGTGCCAGCAGTCCCCACTACCGCCTGACAGGGGCGGATCAGCCCCAGCATTTT | CASSPHYRLTGADQPQHF